This TCR beta chain came from a study of PD-L1 blockade in urothelial cancer. Across the study: Males with urothelial cancer arising in the bladder constituted about 90% of the roughly 29 patients.

Noted time point: pretreatment peripheral blood. The V and J ends lost 2 bases and 0 bases, in that order; junction bases with no gene match: 5. The CDR3 spans 16 residues. Germline CDR1 is SQVTM and CDR2 is ANQGSEA. Assay: immunoSEQ multiplex PCR; the TCRdb copy retains only in-frame clones and omits some. Among more than 40,000 clones listed, approximately 78% were seen once. The sequenced sample was PBMCs, obtained around atezolizumab (anti-PD-L1) treatment. The chain employs TRBV29-1 and TRBJ2-3; TRBD2 matches at 10 bases. This TCR derives from a man aged 45-60 years with urothelial cancer. CDR3 bases: TGCAGCGTTGAAAGCGGGGGGGCCTCTAGCACAGATACGCAGTATTTT. Translation: CSVESGGASSTDTQYF.